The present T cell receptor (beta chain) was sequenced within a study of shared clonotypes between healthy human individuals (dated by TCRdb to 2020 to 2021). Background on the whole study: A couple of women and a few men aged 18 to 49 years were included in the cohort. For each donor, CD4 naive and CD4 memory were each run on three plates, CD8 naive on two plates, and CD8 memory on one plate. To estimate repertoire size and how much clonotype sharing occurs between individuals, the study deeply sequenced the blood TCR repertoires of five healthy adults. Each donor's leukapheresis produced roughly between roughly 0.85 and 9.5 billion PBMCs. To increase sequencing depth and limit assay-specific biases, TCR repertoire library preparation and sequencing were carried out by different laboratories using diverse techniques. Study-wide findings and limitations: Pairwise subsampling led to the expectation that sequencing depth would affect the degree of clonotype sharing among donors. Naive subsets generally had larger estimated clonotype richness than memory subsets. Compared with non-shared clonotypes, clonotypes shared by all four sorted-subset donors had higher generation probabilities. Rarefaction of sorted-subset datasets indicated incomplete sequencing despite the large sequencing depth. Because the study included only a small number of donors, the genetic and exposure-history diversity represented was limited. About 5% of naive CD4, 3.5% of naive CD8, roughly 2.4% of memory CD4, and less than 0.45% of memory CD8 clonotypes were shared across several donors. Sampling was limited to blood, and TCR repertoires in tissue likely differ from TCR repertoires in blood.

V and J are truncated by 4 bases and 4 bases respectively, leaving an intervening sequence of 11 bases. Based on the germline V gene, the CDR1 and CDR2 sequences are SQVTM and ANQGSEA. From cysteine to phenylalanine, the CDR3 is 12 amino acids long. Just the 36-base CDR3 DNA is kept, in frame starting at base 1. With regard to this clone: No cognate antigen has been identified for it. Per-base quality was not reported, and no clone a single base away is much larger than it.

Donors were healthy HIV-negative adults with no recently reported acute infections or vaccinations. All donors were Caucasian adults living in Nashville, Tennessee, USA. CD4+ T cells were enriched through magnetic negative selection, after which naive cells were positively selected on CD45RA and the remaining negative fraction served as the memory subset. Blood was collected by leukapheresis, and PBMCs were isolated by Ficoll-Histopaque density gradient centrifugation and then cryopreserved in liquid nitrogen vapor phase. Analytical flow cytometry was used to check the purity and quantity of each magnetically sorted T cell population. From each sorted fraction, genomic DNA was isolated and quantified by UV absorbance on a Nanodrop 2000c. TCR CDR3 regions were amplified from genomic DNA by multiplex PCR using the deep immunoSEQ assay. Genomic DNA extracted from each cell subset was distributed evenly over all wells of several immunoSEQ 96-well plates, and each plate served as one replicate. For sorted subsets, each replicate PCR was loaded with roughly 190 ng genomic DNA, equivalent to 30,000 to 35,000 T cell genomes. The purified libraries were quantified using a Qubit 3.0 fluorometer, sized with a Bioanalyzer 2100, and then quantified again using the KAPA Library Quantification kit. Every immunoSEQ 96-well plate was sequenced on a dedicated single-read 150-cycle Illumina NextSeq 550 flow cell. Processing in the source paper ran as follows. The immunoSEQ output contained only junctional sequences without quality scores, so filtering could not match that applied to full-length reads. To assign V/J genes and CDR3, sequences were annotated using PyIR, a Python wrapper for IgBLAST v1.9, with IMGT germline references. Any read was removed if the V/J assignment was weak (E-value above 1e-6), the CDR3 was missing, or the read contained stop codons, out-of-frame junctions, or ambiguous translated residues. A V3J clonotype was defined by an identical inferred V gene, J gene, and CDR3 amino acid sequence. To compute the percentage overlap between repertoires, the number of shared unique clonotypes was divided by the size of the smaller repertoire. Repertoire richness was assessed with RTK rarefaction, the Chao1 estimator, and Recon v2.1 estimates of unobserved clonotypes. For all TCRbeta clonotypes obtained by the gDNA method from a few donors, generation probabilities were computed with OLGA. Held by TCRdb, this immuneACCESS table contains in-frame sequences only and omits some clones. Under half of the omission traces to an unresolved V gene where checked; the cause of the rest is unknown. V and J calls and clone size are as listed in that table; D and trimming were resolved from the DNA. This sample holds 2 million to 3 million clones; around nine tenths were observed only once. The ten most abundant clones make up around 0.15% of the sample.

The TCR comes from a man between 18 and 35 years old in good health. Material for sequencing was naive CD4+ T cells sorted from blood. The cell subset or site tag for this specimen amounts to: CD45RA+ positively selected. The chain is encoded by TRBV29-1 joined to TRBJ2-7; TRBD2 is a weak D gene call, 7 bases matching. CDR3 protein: CSVVGGLYEQYF. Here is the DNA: TGCAGCGTTGTGGGGGGGCTATACGAGCAGTACTTC.